The 32 T cell receptor beta chains below were found in one sample sequenced in a study of cytomegalovirus exposure and HLA in healthy donors. Primers included in the PCR were 60 Vbeta and 13 Jbeta primers. Libraries were prepared by immunoSEQ multiplex PCR; TCRdb keeps only in-frame clonotypes and omits some of them. The data hold 52,000 or so clones, with around 78% observed a single time. The sample taken for sequencing was PBMCs. These receptors originate from a female donor in good health and CMV-seronegative.

The chain has TRBV15 and TRBJ2-6; maybe TRBD1 (6 bases). The CDR3 sequence is 17 residues long. Trimming pared 5 bases from V and 0 bases from J, leaving 14 bases between. From germline, CDR1 is LNHNV and CDR2 YYDKDF (reference sequence). DNA for the CDR3: TGTGCCACCAGCCGTCGAACAGGGTCCTCTGGGGCCAACGTCCTGACTTTC. This encodes CATSRRTGSSGANVLTF.

This chain uses TRBV19 with TRBJ2-3; possible D gene TRBD1, 6 bases. Germline V gene sequence: CDR1 LNHDA, CDR2 SQIVND (reference sequence). This CDR3 has 16 residues. V lost 6 bases, J lost 1 base, and 17 bases lay in between. CDR3 amino acids: CASRGNKAGGTDTQYF. The CDR3 DNA is TGTGCCAGTAGAGGAAATAAGGCAGGGGGCACAGATACGCAGTATTTT.

This chain connects TRBV15 to TRBJ2-7; weak D call: TRBD2 (5 bases). This CDR3 is built from 15 residues. With 0 bases removed from V and 3 bases from J, the gap between germline ends came to 12 bases. From germline, CDR1 is LNHNV and CDR2 YYDKDF (reference sequence). The CDR3 loop reads CATSRDQEVSYEQYF. For the CDR3, the DNA is TGTGCCACCAGCAGAGATCAGGAGGTCAGCTACGAGCAGTACTTC.

V is TRBV25-1 and J is TRBJ1-1; 9 nucleotides line up with TRBD1. The CDR3 length is 15 residues. Germline loops: CDR1 MGHDK, CDR2 SYGVNS. V lost 3 bases, J lost 0 bases, and 2 bases stayed unmatched. For the CDR3, the DNA is TGTGCCAGCAGTGAGACAGGGGGTATGAACACTGAAGCTTTCTTT. Its protein product is CASSETGGMNTEAFF.

The table lists this clone with a few counts. The rearrangement joins TRBV7-3 to TRBJ1-1; no clear D. This CDR3 comprises 13 residues. Trimming cost V 5 bases and J 0 bases, with 7 bases left between them. CDR1 and CDR2 (germline): SGHTA, FQGTGA. In DNA form, the CDR3 reads TGTGCCAGCAGCCCTGGCCTGAACACTGAAGCTTTCTTT. Residues: CASSPGLNTEAFF.

This clone turned up a few times. The rearrangement links TRBV2 to TRBJ2-7; a possible D gene is TRBD1 (6 bases). Deletions cut 1 base from V and 6 bases from J, with 13 bases between. From germline, CDR1 is SNHLY and CDR2 FYNNEI. This CDR3 is built from 14 residues. The CDR3 spells CASSEGVGGPEQYF. The CDR3 DNA reads TGTGCCAGCAGTGAAGGGGTTGGGGGCCCCGAGCAGTACTTC.

A few counts support this clone. The chain joins TRBV7-3 to TRBJ2-1; D possibly corresponds to TRBD2 (5 bases). The V and J ends lost 4 bases and 1 base respectively, with 14 bases between them. The CDR3 runs to 16 residues. CDR1 SGHTA and CDR2 FQGTGA come from the germline V gene. The CDR3 is CASSSSPLVSYNEQFF. CDR3 DNA sequence: TGTGCCAGCAGCTCATCCCCACTAGTTTCCTACAATGAGCAGTTCTTC.

DNA of the CDR3: TGTGCCAGCAGCTATACTAGCGGGGGGGACTACGAGCAGTACTTC. Translation gives CASSYTSGGDYEQYF. The J gene is TRBJ2-7, the V gene TRBV7-9; 13 positions match TRBD2. This CDR3 spans 15 amino acids. From germline, CDR1 is SEHNR and CDR2 FQNEAQ (reference sequence). V was clipped by 4 bases and J by 3 bases; unmatched bases: 3. Full variable domain (missing parts from reference TRBV7-9 and TRBJ2-7): DTGVSQNPRHKITKRGQNVTFRCDPISEHNRLYWYRQTLGQGPEFLTYFQNEAQLEKSRLLSDRFSAERPKGSFSTLEIQRTEQGDSAMYLCASSYTSGGDYEQYFGPGTRLTVT.

This clone was seen a few times. The rearrangement uses TRBV2 and TRBJ1-5, with 10 bases identical to TRBD1. V dropped 8 bases and J dropped 6; count of bases not matched to a gene: 4. The CDR3 is 13 residues long. Germline loops: CDR1 SNHLY, CDR2 FYNNEI. The chain's CDR3 is CASGGQGVQPQHF. Here the CDR3 DNA reads TGTGCCAGCGGAGGACAGGGGGTTCAGCCCCAGCATTTT.

The CDR3 nucleotides are TGTGCCAGCAGCCCCTGGACTAGCGGGGGGACGAACACCGGGGAGCTGTTTTTT. As protein: CASSPWTSGGTNTGELFF. This sequence joins TRBV11-3 and TRBJ2-2; 14 bases map to TRBD2. Germline lookup yields CDR1 SGHNT and CDR2 YENEEA. J gave up 0 bases and V 5 bases, and 5 bases lay outside the gene matches. The length of the CDR3 is 18 residues. The full variable domain, its missing parts supplied by reference TRBV11-3 and TRBJ2-2, is EAGVVQSPRYKIIEKKQPVAFWCNPISGHNTLYWYLQNLGQGPELLIRYENEEAVDDSQLPKDRFSAERLKGVDSTLKIQPAELGDSAVYLCASSPWTSGGTNTGELFFGEGSRLTVL.

The chain carries TRBV7-8 and TRBJ1-4; 10 nucleotides align to TRBD1. CDR1 is SGHVS, CDR2 FQNEAQ, per germline. The CDR3 spans 15 residues. The V gene end was trimmed by 5 bases and the J gene end by 3 bases; junction bases not matched to a gene: 3. The CDR3 loop is CASSRDRGSNEKLFF. The CDR3, as DNA: TGTGCCAGCAGCCGGGACAGGGGATCTAATGAAAAACTGTTTTTT.

This chain joins TRBV13 and TRBJ2-3; 13 nucleotides match TRBD2. Germline lookup yields CDR1 PRHDT and CDR2 FYEKMQ (reference sequence). The CDR3 is 16 amino acids. Germline trimming cut 4 bases from V and 6 bases from J; bases unmatched to any gene: 7. The CDR3, as DNA: TGTGCCAGCAGCTACCGGACTAGCGGGGGTCGGGATACGCAGTATTTT. Protein: CASSYRTSGGRDTQYF.

Details on this clone: Other DNA variants within this sample encode the same CDR3. The chain recombines TRBV7-9 with TRBJ2-2; D gene unclear. This CDR3 contains 15 residues. CDR1 is SEHNR and CDR2 is FQNEAQ in the germline V gene (reference sequence). V was trimmed by 1 base and J by 0 bases, leaving 6 bases between them. The CDR3 loop is CASSLGLANTGELFF. In DNA, the CDR3 is TGTGCCAGCAGCTTAGGGCTAGCGAACACCGGGGAGCTGTTTTTT.

This clone was seen once. The CDR3 DNA follows: TGCGCCAGCAGTGATCGGTCGGGACAGGGAAAAGGGTATCAGCCCCAGCATTTT. Translated, it gives CASSDRSGQGKGYQPQHF. The rearrangement uses TRBV10-2 and TRBJ1-5, with TRBD1 matching over 9 bases. Germline CDR1 WSHSY, CDR2 SAAADI. V lost 3 bases to trimming and J lost 5 bases; unmatched junction nucleotides: 14. The CDR3 runs 18 residues.

This chain links TRBV19 with TRBJ2-2; 11 bases are a match to TRBD2. This CDR3 is 15 amino acids long. Germline CDR1 reads LNHDA; CDR2 reads SQIVND (reference sequence). V lost 10 bases, J lost 9 bases, and 13 bases stayed unmatched. CDR3 sequence: CATSNPGLAARELFF. CDR3 bases: TGTGCCACTTCGAATCCGGGACTAGCGGCCCGGGAGCTGTTTTTT. Together with reference TRBV19 and TRBJ2-2, the CDR3 gives the full variable domain: DGGITQSPKYLFRKEGQNVTLSCEQNLNHDAMYWYRQDPGQGLRLIYYSQIVNDFQKGDIAEGYSVSREKKESFPLTVTSAQKNPTAFYLCATSNPGLAARELFFGEGSRLTVL.

This clone was detected once. The V gene is TRBV5-4, the J gene TRBJ2-7, with D perhaps matching TRBD1 (6 bases). Germline values: CDR1 SGHNT, CDR2 YYREEE (reference sequence). Trimming shortened V by 4 bases and J by 4 bases, and 18 bases separated the two germline ends. This CDR3 comprises 15 residues. The chain's CDR3 is CASSRGTGKQYEQYF. In nucleotides, the CDR3 is TGTGCCAGCAGCCGCGGAACAGGGAAACAATACGAGCAGTACTTC.

J is TRBJ2-7 and V is TRBV7-3, with TRBD1 as a possible D gene (5 bases). The CDR3 totals 12 residues. V was shortened by 10 bases and J by 4 bases, with 14 bases between the two germline ends. CDR1 and CDR2 (germline): SGHTA, FQGTGA. The CDR3: CATQGRLYEQYF. The CDR3 coding sequence is TGTGCCACCCAGGGTAGACTTTACGAGCAGTACTTC. The variable domain in full, with the rest retrieved from reference TRBV7-3 and TRBJ2-7, is GAGVSQTPSNKVTEKGKYVELRCDPISGHTALYWYRQSLGQGPEFLIYFQGTGAADDSGLPNDRFFAVRPEGSVSTLKIQRTERGDSAVYLCATQGRLYEQYFGPGTRLTVT.

Details on this clone: The junction departs from the called germline gene at one end, perhaps through a read error. The rearrangement joins TRBV2 to TRBJ1-2; D gene ambiguous. This CDR3 spans 8 amino acids. The germline gives CDR1 SNHLY, CDR2 FYNNEI. CDR3 in amino acids: CASSALPF. As DNA, the CDR3 is TGTGCCAGCAGTGCCCTTCCCTTC.

This clone showed up just once. The V and J genes are TRBV2 and TRBJ1-5; no firm D call. CDR3 length equals 13 residues. Germline V gene sequence: CDR1 SNHLY, CDR2 FYNNEI. Between the trimmed V and J ends, which lost 1 base and 4 bases, there was a span of 5 bases. In nucleotides, the CDR3 is TGTGCCAGCAGTGAAGGACAAAATCAGCCCCAGCATTTT. This encodes CASSEGQNQPQHF.

The table lists this clone with a count of one. This chain connects TRBV18 to TRBJ1-1, with TRBD1 identical over 7 bases. The trim removed 5 bases at V and 6 bases at J, leaving 6 bases unmatched. Germline CDR1 reads KGHSH; CDR2 reads LQKENI. There are 13 residues in the CDR3. The CDR3 bases are TGTGCCAGCTCATTAATCGACAGGGCTGAAGCTTTCTTT. Translated: CASSLIDRAEAFF.

This chain connects TRBV30 to TRBJ2-2; unclear D gene. V lost 0 bases to trimming and J lost 7 bases, with 12 bases between them. The CDR3 is made up of 14 amino acids. Looked up from germline, CDR1 is GTSNPN and CDR2 is SVGIG (reference sequence). The CDR3 loop reads CAWSVQYGIGELFF. The DNA of the CDR3 is TGTGCCTGGAGTGTACAATATGGTATCGGGGAGCTGTTTTTT. The whole variable domain, remainder taken from reference TRBV30 and TRBJ2-2, is SQTIHQWPATLVQPVGSPLSLECTVEGTSNPNLYWYRQAAGRGLQLLFYSVGIGQISSEVPQNLSASRPQDRQFILSSKKLLLSDSGFYLCAWSVQYGIGELFFGEGSRLTVL.

The rearrangement uses TRBV25-1 and TRBJ1-2; the D gene is possibly TRBD1 (6 bases). Trimming removed 5 bases from V and 1 base from J, with 17 bases in between. The V gene's germline CDR1 is MGHDK and CDR2 SYGVNS. The CDR3 covers 16 residues. The CDR3 DNA follows: TGTGCCAGCAGTCCTAACCTAGGGACATTTAACTATGGCTACACCTTC. This gives the protein CASSPNLGTFNYGYTF.

The chain is built from TRBV7-2 and TRBJ1-2, with 9 bases matching TRBD1. The CDR3 sequence is 14 residues long. After removal of 11 bases from V and 2 bases from J, the junction contained 9 bases not matched to a gene. From germline, CDR1 is SGHTA and CDR2 FQGNSA. CDR3 nucleotide sequence: TGTGCCGGACGGACAGGGGCCGGGAACTATGGCTACACCTTC. Encoded protein: CAGRTGAGNYGYTF.

This clone was counted once. V gene TRBV11-1 combines with J gene TRBJ1-1, with unresolved D. The CDR3 sequence is 13 residues long. The V end was cut by 6 bases, the J end by 4 bases, with 12 bases between. CDR1 is SGHAT, CDR2 FQDESV, per germline (reference sequence). In nucleotides, the CDR3 is TGTGCCAGCAGTCCAAGTTTTAGCACTGAAGCTTTCTTT. Amino acids: CASSPSFSTEAFF.

The chain has TRBV7-2 and TRBJ1-1, with 8 positions matching TRBD1. Trimming cost V 6 bases and J 3 bases; bases outside gene matches: 3. CDR1 and CDR2 from the germline V gene are SGHTA and FQGNSA. The CDR3 totals 13 residues. The CDR3 DNA follows: TGTGCCAGCAGTTTACAGGGGGACACTGAAGCTTTCTTT. Translated: CASSLQGDTEAFF. The full variable domain, in which reference TRBV7-2 and TRBJ1-1 provide the parts outside the CDR3, is GAGVSQSPSNKVTEKGKDVELRCDPISGHTALYWYRQSLGQGLEFLIYFQGNSAPDKSGLPSDRFSAERTGGSVSTLTIQRTQQEDSAVYLCASSLQGDTEAFFGQGTRLTVV.

V gene TRBV2 combines with J gene TRBJ1-3; TRBD1 is a possible D gene (5 bases). V was shortened by 6 bases and J by 0 bases, with 9 bases between the two germline ends. Germline CDR1 and CDR2: SNHLY and FYNNEI. This CDR3 contains 14 residues. CDR3 amino acids: CASRTETSGNTIYF. The CDR3, as DNA: TGTGCCAGCAGGACAGAGACCTCTGGAAACACCATATATTTT.

The chain combines TRBV2 with TRBJ1-2, with D perhaps matching TRBD1 (5 bases). Germline CDR1 reads SNHLY; CDR2 reads FYNNEI. The CDR3 runs 14 residues. With 10 bases removed from V and 4 bases from J, the gap between germline ends came to 19 bases. CDR3 sequence: CATQNQGGGYGYTF. CDR3 nucleotide sequence: TGTGCCACCCAAAATCAGGGAGGTGGCTATGGCTACACCTTC.

Only one count was recorded for this clone. V is TRBV19 and J is TRBJ1-2; D possibly corresponds to TRBD1 (6 bases). The V end was cut by 3 bases, the J end by 5 bases, with 13 bases between. The CDR3 covers 14 residues. From germline, CDR1 is LNHDA and CDR2 SQIVND (reference sequence). The CDR3 nucleotides are TGTGCCAGTAGTATGAGACAGGAGGTATATGGCTACACCTTC. Translation: CASSMRQEVYGYTF.

J is TRBJ1-6 and V is TRBV2; D is ambiguous. The germline gives CDR1 SNHLY, CDR2 FYNNEI. Trimming pared 6 bases from V and 13 bases from J, leaving 13 bases between. The CDR3 spans 12 residues. The CDR3 sequence: CASRRTTSPLHF. The CDR3 DNA reads TGTGCCAGCAGACGGACTACCTCCCCCCTCCACTTT.

V gene TRBV23-1 combines with J gene TRBJ2-2; the D gene is possibly TRBD2 (5 bases). TRBV23-1 belongs to the ORF category, with a function that is uncertain. The CDR3 covers 16 residues. V shed 4 bases and J shed 7 bases, with 19 bases lying between them. The CDR3 reads CASSPPISLGDGELFF. The CDR3 nucleotides are TGCGCCAGCAGTCCACCCATTTCACTCGGGGACGGGGAGCTGTTTTTT.

The chain has TRBV7-2 and TRBJ2-1; 9 nucleotides align to TRBD1. V lost 5 bases to trimming and J lost 7 bases; unmatched junction nucleotides: 3. CDR3 length: 13 amino acids. CDR1 and CDR2 (germline): SGHTA, FQGNSA. CDR3 in amino acids: CASSRDRVNEQFF. CDR3 nucleotides: TGTGCCAGCAGCCGGGACAGGGTTAATGAGCAGTTCTTC.

The V and J genes are TRBV7-3 and TRBJ2-1; D uncertain. The CDR3 loop spans 13 amino acids. The germline gives CDR1 SGHTA, CDR2 FQGTGA. Trimming left V 8 bases short and J 5 bases short, with 13 bases between. The CDR3 loop reads CASGASVNNEQFF. The DNA of the CDR3 is TGTGCCAGCGGAGCGTCCGTCAACAATGAGCAGTTCTTC.